This entry describes one TCR beta chain. The CDR3 spans 11 residues. Germline lookup yields CDR1 MNHNY and CDR2 SVGAGI (reference sequence). Trimming took 2 bases from V and 10 from J, leaving 3 bases between them. Following extraction, RNA underwent reverse transcription to cDNA, which served as the sequencing template. Here immunoSEQ multiplex PCR was the method, and the copy in TCRdb shows in-frame clones only, minus some. The repertoire holds 120,000 or so clones, with around 50% as singletons. Individuals with alopecia areata gave both lesional scalp punch biopsies and peripheral blood for collection. The sorting of PBMCs gave CD4+ and CD8+ T cells. This record comes from a study of CD8+ T cells in alopecia areata.

The source of this sequence is a human donor with alopecia areata. This chain connects TRBV6-6 to TRBJ1-6; no reliable D call. The sample was NKG2D-low CD8+ T cells sorted from blood. The CDR3 here is CASSYESPLHF. The DNA of the CDR3 is TGTGCCAGCAGTTACGAGTCACCCCTCCACTTT.